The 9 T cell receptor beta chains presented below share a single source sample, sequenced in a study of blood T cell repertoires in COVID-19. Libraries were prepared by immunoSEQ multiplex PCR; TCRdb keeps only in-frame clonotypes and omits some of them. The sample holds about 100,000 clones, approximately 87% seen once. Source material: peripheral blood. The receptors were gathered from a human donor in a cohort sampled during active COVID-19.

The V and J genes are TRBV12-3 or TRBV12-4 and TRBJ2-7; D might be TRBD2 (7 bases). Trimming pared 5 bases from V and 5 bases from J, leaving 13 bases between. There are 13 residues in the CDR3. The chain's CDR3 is CASSSQGRDEQYF. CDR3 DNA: TGTGCCAGCAGTAGTCAGGGGAGGGACGAGCAGTACTTC.

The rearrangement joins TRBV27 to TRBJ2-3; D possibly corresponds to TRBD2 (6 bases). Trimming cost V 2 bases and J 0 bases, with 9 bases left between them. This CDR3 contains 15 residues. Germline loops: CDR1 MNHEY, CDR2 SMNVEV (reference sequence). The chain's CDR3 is CASSLSTSSTDTQYF. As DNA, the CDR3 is TGTGCCAGCAGTTTAAGCACTAGCAGCACAGATACGCAGTATTTT.

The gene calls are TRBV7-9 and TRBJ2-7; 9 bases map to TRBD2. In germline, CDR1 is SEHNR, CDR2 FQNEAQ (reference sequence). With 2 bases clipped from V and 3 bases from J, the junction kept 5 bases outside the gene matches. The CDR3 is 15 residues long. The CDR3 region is CASSLRASGDYEQYF. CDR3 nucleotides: TGTGCCAGCAGCTTAAGGGCTAGCGGGGACTACGAGCAGTACTTC.

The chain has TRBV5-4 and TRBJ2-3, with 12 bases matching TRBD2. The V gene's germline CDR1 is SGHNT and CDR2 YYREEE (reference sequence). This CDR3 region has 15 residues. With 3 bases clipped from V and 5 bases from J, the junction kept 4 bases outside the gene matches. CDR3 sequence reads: CASSSTSGSVDTQYF. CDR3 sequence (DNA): TGTGCCAGCAGCTCGACTAGCGGGAGTGTAGATACGCAGTATTTT. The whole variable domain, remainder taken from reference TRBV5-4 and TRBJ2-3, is ETGVTQSPTHLIKTRGQQVTLRCSSQSGHNTVSWYQQALGQGPQFIFQYYREEENGRGNFPPRFSGLQFPNYSSELNVNALELDDSALYLCASSSTSGSVDTQYFGPGTRLTVL.

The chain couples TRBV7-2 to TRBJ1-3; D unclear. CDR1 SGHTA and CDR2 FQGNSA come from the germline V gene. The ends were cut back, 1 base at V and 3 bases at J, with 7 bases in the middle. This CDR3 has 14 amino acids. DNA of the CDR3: TGTGCCAGCAGCTTAGGCAGTTATGGAAACACCATATATTTT. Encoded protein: CASSLGSYGNTIYF. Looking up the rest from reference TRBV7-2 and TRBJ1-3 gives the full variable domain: GAGVSQSPSNKVTEKGKDVELRCDPISGHTALYWYRQSLGQGLEFLIYFQGNSAPDKSGLPSDRFSAERTGGSVSTLTIQRTQQEDSAVYLCASSLGSYGNTIYFGEGSWLTVV.

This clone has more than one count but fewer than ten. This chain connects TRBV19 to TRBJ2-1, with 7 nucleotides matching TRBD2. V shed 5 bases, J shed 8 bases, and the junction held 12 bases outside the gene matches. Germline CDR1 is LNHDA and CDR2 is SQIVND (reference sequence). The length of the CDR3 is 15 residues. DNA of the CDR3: TGTGCCAGTAGTCGGCCGGAAGGCGGGAGAGATGAGCAGTTCTTC. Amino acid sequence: CASSRPEGGRDEQFF.

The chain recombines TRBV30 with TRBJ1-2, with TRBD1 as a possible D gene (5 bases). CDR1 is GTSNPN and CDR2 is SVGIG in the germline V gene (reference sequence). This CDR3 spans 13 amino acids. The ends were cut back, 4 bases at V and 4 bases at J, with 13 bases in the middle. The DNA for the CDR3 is TGTGCCTGGATTGGGGGGACCCCCTATGGCTACACCTTC. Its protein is CAWIGGTPYGYTF.

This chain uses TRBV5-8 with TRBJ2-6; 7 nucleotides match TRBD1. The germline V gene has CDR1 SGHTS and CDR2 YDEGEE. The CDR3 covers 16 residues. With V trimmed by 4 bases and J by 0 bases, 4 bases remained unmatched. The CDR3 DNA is TGTGCCAGCAGCAGAAGACAGGGCTCTGGGGCCAACGTCCTGACTTTC. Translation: CASSRRQGSGANVLTF. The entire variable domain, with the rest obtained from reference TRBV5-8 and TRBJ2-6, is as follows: EAGVTQSPTHLIKTRGQQATLRCSPISGHTSVYWYQQALGLGLQFLLWYDEGEERNRGNFPPRFSGRQFPNYSSELNVNALELEDSALYLCASSRRQGSGANVLTFGAGSRLTVL.

The CDR3 loop reads CATSETGTGFHNEQFF. CDR3 coding DNA: TGTGCCACCAGTGAAACCGGGACAGGATTCCACAATGAGCAGTTCTTC. The rearrangement joins TRBV24-1 to TRBJ2-1, with 8 bases that match TRBD1. V trimming: 4 bases; J trimming: 5 bases; junction bases outside the gene matches: 9. The V gene's germline CDR1 is KGHDR and CDR2 SFDVKD. CDR3 length: 16 amino acids.